This T cell receptor (beta chain) is drawn from a study of T cell repertoires in cytomegalovirus infection (dated by TCRdb to between 2018 and 2021). Concerning the study at large: The HLA type of each donor mattered for the analysis, because public TCR beta signatures pointed to carriage of CMV infection along with the matching HLA type. The investigation overall reported the following: In both this cohort and an independent approximately 400-donor cohort, the cumulative frequency of public TCR beta family members distinguished carriers of CMV infection plus the relevant HLA type. The ex vivo response was dominated by HLA-C-restricted CMV-specific TCR beta clonotypes, and the single most frequent clonotype in two of eight donors was supplied by these HLA-C-restricted clonotypes.

Reading from cysteine to phenylalanine, the CDR3 counts 13 amino acids. The kept DNA is CDR3 alone, 39 bases in frame from the first base. Trimming at the junction amounts to 4 bases on V and 5 bases on J, and the germline ends lie 11 bases apart. CDR1 and CDR2 were assigned from the germline V gene as SGHVT and SQSDAQ. This clonotype was seen a handful of times. Its binding antigen is unknown. Per-nucleotide qualities are absent, and no much larger clonotype sits a single base away. TCRdb lists the instrument as Illumina HiSeq 1500. TCRdb trimmed the raw reads at Q25, called clones with MiXCR and kept productive beta chains. Identical CDR3 proteins give one entry, which carries the most common genes and DNA. This sample is represented by 290,000 or so distinct CDR3 sequences; more than 20% of them were singletons. Together, the top ten hold more than 11% of the sample.

The rearranged segments are TRBV7-4 and TRBJ1-1; the D gene is perhaps TRBD1, on 5 matching bases. The clonotype was recovered from a human donor in good health (CMV status not recorded). Some clones in this sample may be carry-over from other donors' samples. Input material: PBMCs. The CDR3 amino acid sequence is: CASSSKQGTEAFF. Read as DNA, the sequence is TGTGCCAGCAGCTCAAAGCAGGGAACTGAAGCTTTCTTT.